This TCR beta chain was sequenced in a study of beta chain features in type 1 diabetes. Study-level findings and limits: There was a possibility that cDNA sequencing over-represented cells with high TCR expression. Diminished insertions and augmented deletions at VDJ junctions characterized type 1 diabetes patients. TCRB CDR3s were moderately but significantly shorter in Type 1 diabetes patients in all four CD4+ subsets.

This CDR3 has 13 residues. Trimming shortened V by 4 bases and J by 2 bases, and 12 bases separated the two germline ends. Per the germline V gene, CDR1 is SQVTM and CDR2 is ANQGSEA. The study reverse transcribed the entire isolated RNA, so it sequenced expressed TCRB transcripts. Clones were read by immunoSEQ multiplex PCR, and TCRdb kept only the in-frame ones, dropping some. Among 640,000 or so clones listed, about 14% were seen once. About this clone: What it recognizes is unknown.

This TCR derives from a man aged 18-30 years with type 1 diabetes. The rearrangement uses TRBV29-1 and TRBJ2-7, with D unclear. Sample: naive CD4+ T cells from blood. The CDR3: CSVVTHSPYEQYF. The CDR3 nucleotides are TGCAGCGTTGTTACCCATTCCCCCTACGAGCAGTACTTC.